The clone carrying this TCR beta chain was seen a few times. Its antigen is unidentified. Amplified regions were TCR beta CDR3 sequences from RNA transcripts. Researchers ran a first-round RT-PCR on the TCR CDR3 using the HTBI primer set. TCRdb called the multiplex PCR reads again in MiXCR, with one record for every CDR3 protein. The sample shows hundreds of thousands of distinct CDR3 sequences, about 22% of them seen only once. This sample is drawn from a study of T cells in Graves' hyperthyroidism and ophthalmopathy. The CDR3 covers 12 residues. The V gene's germline CDR1 is MNHEY and CDR2 SVGEGT. V gave up 5 bases and J gave up 8 bases, with 10 bases separating them. Study-wide findings and caveats: Most clonotypes expanded in thyroid above 0.001 were likewise present in blood.

Ophthalmopathy patients all had a Clinical Activity Score of at least 3, a NOSPECS grade of at least 4 and disease under 3 months old. Exclusion of a patient resulted from uncontrolled infection, other autoimmune disease, pregnancy or lactation. PBMCs were obtained from over 8.5 ml fresh peripheral blood. This receptor was taken from a woman in her seventies with Graves' ophthalmopathy. The rearrangement joins TRBV6-2 or TRBV6-3 to TRBJ2-4; perhaps TRBD1 as D (5 bases). The sample was blood. The CDR3 is CASSGQGHIQYF. CDR3 bases: TGTGCCAGCAGTGGTCAGGGTCACATTCAGTACTTC.